What follows are 5 T cell receptor beta chains derived from one specimen sequenced in a study of blood T cell repertoires in COVID-19. Produced via immunoSEQ multiplex PCR; TCRdb's table is partial and in-frame only. The sample has tens of thousands of clones, 65% to 80% seen once. The sample consisted of peripheral blood. The receptors were sampled from a human donor in a cohort sampled during active COVID-19.

This clone has ten or more counts. The chain carries TRBV28 and TRBJ2-1; D remains unclear. The germline V and J ends were trimmed by 8 bases and 8 bases, with 19 bases remaining between them. CDR1 is MDHEN and CDR2 is SYDVKM in the germline V gene. The CDR3 is 14 residues long. CDR3 sequence (DNA): TGTGCCAGCTTACCCTCCGGGTTTGTGCATGAGCAGTTCTTC. Amino acid sequence: CASLPSGFVHEQFF.

The chain recombines TRBV19 with TRBJ2-6; the D gene is possibly TRBD1 (6 bases). Germline V gene data show CDR1 as LNHDA and CDR2 as SQIVND (reference sequence). Deletions cut 7 bases from V and 4 bases from J, with 17 bases between. The CDR3 is 16 amino acids. The CDR3, as DNA: TGTGCCAGTATTGCAGGGGAGACGAGAGGGGCCAACGTCCTGACTTTC. Translating it yields CASIAGETRGANVLTF.

The rearrangement uses TRBV4-1 and TRBJ1-5, with 9 bases lining up with TRBD1. Germline V gene data show CDR1 as MGHRA and CDR2 as YSYEKL. V shed 1 base and J 4 bases; nucleotides not matched to a gene: 5. The CDR3 extends over 16 amino acids. The CDR3 nucleotides are TGCGCCAGCAGCCAAGGACGCGGGACAGGGAATCAGCCCCAGCATTTT. The encoded protein is CASSQGRGTGNQPQHF.

V gene TRBV7-9 combines with J gene TRBJ2-1; 9 nucleotides match TRBD2. The V segment lost 6 bases and the J segment 7 bases; nucleotides outside the gene matches: 13. This CDR3 has 16 residues. Germline V gene lookup returns CDR1 SEHNR and CDR2 FQNEAQ (reference sequence). In nucleotides, the CDR3 is TGTGCCAGCAGGGTCCCAATTGGTAGCGGGAGAAATGAGCAGTTCTTC. The encoded protein is CASRVPIGSGRNEQFF.

The chain is built from TRBV6-4 and TRBJ1-5; 11 positions agree with TRBD1. Unmatched junction bases numbered 7, after V lost 8 bases and J lost 7 bases. Germline CDR1 MRHNA, CDR2 SNTAGT. The CDR3 totals 14 residues. The CDR3 spells CASGTGGLGQPQHF. The CDR3 DNA reads TGTGCCAGCGGGACAGGGGGTCTAGGCCAGCCCCAGCATTTT.